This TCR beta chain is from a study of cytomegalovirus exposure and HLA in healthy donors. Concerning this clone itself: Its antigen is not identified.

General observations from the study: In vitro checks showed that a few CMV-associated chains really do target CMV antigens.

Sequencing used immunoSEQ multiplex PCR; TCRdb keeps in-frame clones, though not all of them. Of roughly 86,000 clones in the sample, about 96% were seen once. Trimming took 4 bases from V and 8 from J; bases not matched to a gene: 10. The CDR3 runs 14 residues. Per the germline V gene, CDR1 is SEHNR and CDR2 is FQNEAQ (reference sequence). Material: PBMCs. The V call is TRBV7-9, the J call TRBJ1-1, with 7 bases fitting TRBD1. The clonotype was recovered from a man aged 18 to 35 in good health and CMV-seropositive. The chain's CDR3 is CASSSTNRGREAFF. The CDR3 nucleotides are TGTGCCAGCAGCTCAACCAACAGGGGCCGCGAAGCTTTCTTT.